A selection of T cell receptor beta chains follows, all from one sample in a study of blood T cells in healthy people across ages. TCRdb itself ran the 5' RACE reads through MiXCR, one entry per CDR3 protein. The sample has about 780,000 distinct CDR3 sequences; under 80% are singletons. Sequencing used blood. All receptors come from a young man in good health. Both conserved end residues are part of each CDR3. A D gene is named only where the DNA matches it firmly. The size field is filled for only some rows; it gives once, few, many or a size class.

j_call: TRBJ2-7; d_call: .; v_call: TRBV6-6; clone_size: .; cdr3_nt: TGTGCCAGCAGTTACGCGGTGAGGGACTCCTACGAGCAGTACTTC; cdr3_aa: CASSYAVRDSYEQYF
j_call: TRBJ2-4; d_call: .; v_call: TRBV20-1; clone_size: .; cdr3_nt: TGCAGTGCAGACAAGGGTTGGGGGGAGCAGTACTTC; cdr3_aa: CSADKGWGEQYF
j_call: TRBJ1-2; d_call: .; v_call: TRBV3-1; clone_size: .; cdr3_nt: TGTGCCAGCAGCCAAGTGGGGCTTAACTATGGCTACACCTTC; cdr3_aa: CASSQVGLNYGYTF
j_call: TRBJ2-7; d_call: .; v_call: TRBV9; clone_size: .; cdr3_nt: TGTGCCAGCAGCGGTTACGGATCCTACGAGCAGTACTTC; cdr3_aa: CASSGYGSYEQYF
j_call: TRBJ2-4; d_call: TRBD1; v_call: TRBV2; clone_size: few; cdr3_nt: TGTGCCAGCAATTCCGGACAGGGAGTCATCCACATTCAGTACTTC; cdr3_aa: CASNSGQGVIHIQYF
j_call: TRBJ2-7; d_call: TRBD1; v_call: TRBV3-1; clone_size: .; cdr3_nt: TGTGCCAGCAGCCGGGACAGTGGCGAGCAGTACTTC; cdr3_aa: CASSRDSGEQYF
j_call: TRBJ2-3; d_call: .; v_call: TRBV9; clone_size: .; cdr3_nt: TGTGCCAGCAGCGTAGGCCCCAGGGCCACACACACAGATACGCAGTATTTT; cdr3_aa: CASSVGPRATHTDTQYF
j_call: TRBJ1-1; d_call: .; v_call: TRBV20-1; clone_size: .; cdr3_nt: TGCAGTGCTAGAGGGGGTGTTCGGAACACTGAAGCTTTCTTT; cdr3_aa: CSARGGVRNTEAFF
j_call: TRBJ1-2; d_call: .; v_call: TRBV29-1; clone_size: .; cdr3_nt: TGCAGCGTTCCAGCCGCTAACTATGGCTACACCTTC; cdr3_aa: CSVPAANYGYTF
j_call: TRBJ1-2; d_call: .; v_call: TRBV7-8; clone_size: once; cdr3_nt: TGTGCCAGCAGCTTAGTGGGTCTTCACTATGGCTACACCTTC; cdr3_aa: CASSLVGLHYGYTF
j_call: TRBJ1-4; d_call: .; v_call: TRBV25-1; clone_size: .; cdr3_nt: TGTGCCAGCAGTGATGAATATCACAAGGGGGGGCAGGTAGAAAAACTGTTTTTT; cdr3_aa: CASSDEYHKGGQVEKLFF
j_call: TRBJ1-5; d_call: TRBD1; v_call: TRBV7-6; clone_size: .; cdr3_nt: TGTGCCAGCAGCTTAGCGGACTTAGGGGGCCAGCAGCCCCAGCATTTT; cdr3_aa: CASSLADLGGQQPQHF
j_call: TRBJ2-3; d_call: .; v_call: TRBV29-1; clone_size: .; cdr3_nt: TGCAGCGTTTTGACAGGAGTTAGCACAGATACGCAGTATTTT; cdr3_aa: CSVLTGVSTDTQYF
j_call: TRBJ2-7; d_call: .; v_call: TRBV4-1; clone_size: .; cdr3_nt: TGCGCCAGCAGCCAAGGTCAGGGTACCAACGAGCAGTACTTC; cdr3_aa: CASSQGQGTNEQYF
j_call: TRBJ2-7; d_call: TRBD1; v_call: TRBV7-2; clone_size: few; cdr3_nt: TGTGCCAGCAGCTTAACGGGACAGAGTTTCTACGAGCAGTACTTC; cdr3_aa: CASSLTGQSFYEQYF
j_call: TRBJ2-5; d_call: TRBD2; v_call: TRBV27; clone_size: .; cdr3_nt: TGTGCCAGCATGATGACTAGCGGGGTTTGGGAGACCCAGTACTTC; cdr3_aa: CASMMTSGVWETQYF
j_call: TRBJ2-4; d_call: .; v_call: TRBV7-8; clone_size: few; cdr3_nt: TGTGCCAGCAGCGCCAGGGGATCCAAAAACATTCAGTACTTC; cdr3_aa: CASSARGSKNIQYF
j_call: TRBJ1-2; d_call: TRBD1; v_call: TRBV9; clone_size: few; cdr3_nt: TGTGCCAGCAGCCCGTCGCTGACAGGGAGCTATGGCTACACCTTC; cdr3_aa: CASSPSLTGSYGYTF
j_call: TRBJ2-1; d_call: TRBD2; v_call: TRBV7-9; clone_size: .; cdr3_nt: TGTGCCAGCAGCCTTAGAGCGGGGTCAGCCCAGAGCTCCTACAATGAGCAGTTCTTC; cdr3_aa: CASSLRAGSAQSSYNEQFF
j_call: TRBJ1-1; d_call: .; v_call: TRBV20-1; clone_size: few; cdr3_nt: TGCAGTGCTAGGGGGCCGGGTGAAGCTTTCTTT; cdr3_aa: CSARGPGEAFF
j_call: TRBJ2-7; d_call: .; v_call: TRBV4-2; clone_size: .; cdr3_nt: TGTGCCAGCAGCCAAGAGGGGTTCTACGAGCAGTACTTC; cdr3_aa: CASSQEGFYEQYF
j_call: TRBJ2-1; d_call: TRBD2; v_call: TRBV28; clone_size: .; cdr3_nt: TGTGCCAGCAGTTTTGGGTCGGGACTAGCGGGATTGAAAAATGAGCAGTTCTTC; cdr3_aa: CASSFGSGLAGLKNEQFF
j_call: TRBJ2-5; d_call: .; v_call: TRBV4-3; clone_size: .; cdr3_nt: TGCGCCAGCAGCCAAGATCTTCAGAGGGGAGAGACCCAGTACTTC; cdr3_aa: CASSQDLQRGETQYF
j_call: TRBJ1-1; d_call: .; v_call: TRBV5-1; clone_size: .; cdr3_nt: TGCGCCAGCAGCTTTTTGGGGCTCTTGGGTCCGAACACTGAAGCTTTCTTT; cdr3_aa: CASSFLGLLGPNTEAFF
j_call: TRBJ2-7; d_call: .; v_call: TRBV7-2; clone_size: .; cdr3_nt: TGTGCCAGCAGCTTCCAACCTGGACGAGCGCGACCCTACGAGCAGTACTTC; cdr3_aa: CASSFQPGRARPYEQYF
j_call: TRBJ2-1; d_call: TRBD2; v_call: TRBV6-2/TRBV6-3; clone_size: few; cdr3_nt: TGTGCCGCGGGGGAGCGGGGGTTCAGTGAGCAGTTCTTC; cdr3_aa: CAAGERGFSEQFF
j_call: TRBJ2-3; d_call: .; v_call: TRBV20-1; clone_size: few; cdr3_nt: TGCAGTGCTAGGTGGGACACCTACACAGATACGCAGTATTTT; cdr3_aa: CSARWDTYTDTQYF
j_call: TRBJ2-3; d_call: .; v_call: TRBV7-2; clone_size: .; cdr3_nt: TGTGCCAGCAGCGACAGGCCCCCGACAAGGGTAGATACAGATACGCAGTATTTT; cdr3_aa: CASSDRPPTRVDTDTQYF
j_call: TRBJ2-1; d_call: TRBD2; v_call: TRBV20-1; clone_size: .; cdr3_nt: TGCAGTGCCCCCCACGGCGGGGGGGCCCCCCGAGTCGATGAGCAGTTCTTC; cdr3_aa: CSAPHGGGAPRVDEQFF
j_call: TRBJ1-2; d_call: .; v_call: TRBV5-1; clone_size: .; cdr3_nt: TGCGCCAGCAGCTTCGGGGGAAAGGAGGGCTACACCTTC; cdr3_aa: CASSFGGKEGYTF
j_call: TRBJ2-1; d_call: TRBD2; v_call: TRBV20-1; clone_size: .; cdr3_nt: TGCAGTGCTAGGGTCACGGCGGGGGGCTCCTACAATGAGCAGTTCTTC; cdr3_aa: CSARVTAGGSYNEQFF
j_call: TRBJ2-1; d_call: TRBD2; v_call: TRBV6-2/TRBV6-3; clone_size: .; cdr3_nt: TGTGCCAGCAATAGACTAGCCCTGGGGGAGCAGTTCTTC; cdr3_aa: CASNRLALGEQFF
j_call: TRBJ2-1; d_call: .; v_call: TRBV4-3; clone_size: few; cdr3_nt: TGCGCCAGCAGCCAAGACTACCGAGGGGGGCAGTTCTTC; cdr3_aa: CASSQDYRGGQFF
j_call: TRBJ2-1; d_call: TRBD1; v_call: TRBV27; clone_size: .; cdr3_nt: TGTGCCAGCACCGGGACAGGGGGGTACAATGAGCAGTTCTTC; cdr3_aa: CASTGTGGYNEQFF
j_call: TRBJ2-3; d_call: .; v_call: TRBV5-1; clone_size: .; cdr3_nt: TGCGCCAGCAGCTTCGATAAGAGCACAGATACGCAGTATTTT; cdr3_aa: CASSFDKSTDTQYF
j_call: TRBJ2-5; d_call: TRBD1; v_call: TRBV4-2; clone_size: .; cdr3_nt: TGTGCCAGCAGCCCAGAGCCGGACAGGGGAAGGCAAGAGACCCAGTACTTC; cdr3_aa: CASSPEPDRGRQETQYF
j_call: TRBJ2-6; d_call: .; v_call: TRBV7-2; clone_size: .; cdr3_nt: TGTGTCAGCAGCCTGGACCGTACCTCTGGGGCCAACGTCCTGACTTTC; cdr3_aa: CVSSLDRTSGANVLTF
j_call: TRBJ1-2; d_call: .; v_call: TRBV10-3; clone_size: .; cdr3_nt: TGTGCCATCAGTTTGGACAGCCGCTATGGCTACACCTTC; cdr3_aa: CAISLDSRYGYTF
j_call: TRBJ2-1; d_call: .; v_call: TRBV20-1; clone_size: few; cdr3_nt: TGCAGTGCATGGGGGGCTGCCTACAATGAGCAGTTCTTC; cdr3_aa: CSAWGAAYNEQFF
j_call: TRBJ2-5; d_call: .; v_call: TRBV6-6; clone_size: once; cdr3_nt: TGTGCCAGCAGCTCGGATACTTTCCTCTACAATGAGCAGTACTTC; cdr3_aa: CASSSDTFLYNEQYF
j_call: TRBJ1-1; d_call: .; v_call: TRBV5-1; clone_size: .; cdr3_nt: TGCGCCAGCAGCCCTGGAGCCGGGGGCGTCACTGAAGCTTTCTTT; cdr3_aa: CASSPGAGGVTEAFF
j_call: TRBJ2-3; d_call: .; v_call: TRBV9; clone_size: .; cdr3_nt: TGTGCCAGCAGCGTAGTTGGGGAACCAGATACCCAGTATTTT; cdr3_aa: CASSVVGEPDTQYF
j_call: TRBJ2-7; d_call: TRBD1; v_call: TRBV6-1; clone_size: .; cdr3_nt: TGTGCCAGCAGTGAAGGGGTGGTTGTGGACAGGGCTTCCTACGAGCAGTACTTC; cdr3_aa: CASSEGVVVDRASYEQYF
j_call: TRBJ1-5; d_call: .; v_call: TRBV20-1; clone_size: .; cdr3_nt: TGCAGTGCTAGAGGCTCAGGGTACCCCAATCAGCCCCAGCATTTT; cdr3_aa: CSARGSGYPNQPQHF
j_call: TRBJ2-5; d_call: .; v_call: TRBV6-2/TRBV6-3; clone_size: once; cdr3_nt: TGTGCCAGCAGTACCTTTAGCAGGGCGCGGGAGACCCAGTACTTC; cdr3_aa: CASSTFSRARETQYF
j_call: TRBJ2-1; d_call: .; v_call: TRBV12-3/TRBV12-4; clone_size: few; cdr3_nt: TGTGCCAGCAGTTTTACAGGGGAGCAGTTCTTC; cdr3_aa: CASSFTGEQFF
j_call: TRBJ2-1; d_call: TRBD2; v_call: TRBV7-2; clone_size: .; cdr3_nt: TGTGCCAGCAGCCCCAGGTCTAGCGGGGGGGAGCAGTTCTTC; cdr3_aa: CASSPRSSGGEQFF
j_call: TRBJ1-2; d_call: TRBD1; v_call: TRBV29-1; clone_size: .; cdr3_nt: TGCAGCGCTGAACAGGGGGAAGGGGGCTACACCTTC; cdr3_aa: CSAEQGEGGYTF
j_call: TRBJ2-1; d_call: .; v_call: TRBV28; clone_size: .; cdr3_nt: TGTGCCAGCAGTTTATTGGTAGCTTACAATGAGCAGTTCTTC; cdr3_aa: CASSLLVAYNEQFF
j_call: TRBJ2-7; d_call: .; v_call: TRBV5-4; clone_size: .; cdr3_nt: TGTGCCAGCAGCCTGGACAGCTCGAGCTCCTACGAGCAGTACTTC; cdr3_aa: CASSLDSSSSYEQYF
j_call: TRBJ1-2; d_call: TRBD1; v_call: TRBV6-2/TRBV6-3; clone_size: .; cdr3_nt: TGTGCCAGCGGACTTACCAACAGGGGGCGAGGCTATGGCTACACCTTC; cdr3_aa: CASGLTNRGRGYGYTF
j_call: TRBJ2-2; d_call: .; v_call: TRBV5-1; clone_size: .; cdr3_nt: TGCGCCAGCAGCTTTAGGTCAGGACGGGAGAACACCGGGGAGCTGTTTTTT; cdr3_aa: CASSFRSGRENTGELFF
j_call: TRBJ1-2; d_call: .; v_call: TRBV5-1; clone_size: .; cdr3_nt: TGCGCCAGCAGCGGGGACGGGGACGGCTATGGCTACACCTTC; cdr3_aa: CASSGDGDGYGYTF
j_call: TRBJ2-7; d_call: .; v_call: TRBV29-1; clone_size: .; cdr3_nt: TGCAGCGTTTGTAAGTGGGGCTCCTACGAGCAGTACTTC; cdr3_aa: CSVCKWGSYEQYF
j_call: TRBJ1-2; d_call: .; v_call: TRBV7-3; clone_size: once; cdr3_nt: TGTGCCAGCAGCTTAACGGGTGGGGGGGCGAAAGGCTACACCTTC; cdr3_aa: CASSLTGGGAKGYTF
j_call: TRBJ2-3; d_call: TRBD2; v_call: TRBV6-1; clone_size: .; cdr3_nt: TGTGCCAGCAGTCTCCTGACTAGCGGGGGGGCGAGCACAGATACGCAGTATTTT; cdr3_aa: CASSLLTSGGASTDTQYF
j_call: TRBJ2-1; d_call: TRBD2; v_call: TRBV29-1; clone_size: .; cdr3_nt: TGCAGCGTTGCTACTAGCGGTTCCAATGAGCAGTTCTTC; cdr3_aa: CSVATSGSNEQFF
j_call: TRBJ2-7; d_call: .; v_call: TRBV6-5; clone_size: .; cdr3_nt: TGTGCCAGCAGTCGGGGACAAGCGACCTACGAGCAGTACTTC; cdr3_aa: CASSRGQATYEQYF
j_call: TRBJ1-2; d_call: TRBD1; v_call: TRBV10-3; clone_size: few; cdr3_nt: TGTGCCATCAACCCCGGGACAGGGGCCAATAACTATGGCTACACCTTC; cdr3_aa: CAINPGTGANNYGYTF
j_call: TRBJ2-1; d_call: TRBD1; v_call: TRBV29-1; clone_size: few; cdr3_nt: TGCAGCGTTGGAAGACAGGGGGAAATCTACAATGAGCAGTTCTTC; cdr3_aa: CSVGRQGEIYNEQFF